The clone carrying this T cell receptor (beta chain) was seen once. Its specificity is unknown. The source of the sample is a study of cytomegalovirus exposure and HLA in healthy donors. Broader study findings: Trimming of TCR beta V- and J-genes showed a link, identified in a later analysis, to a missense DCLRE1C variant.

The germline V gene has CDR1 LNHDA and CDR2 SQIVND (reference sequence). The CDR3 is 15 amino acids. V lost 6 bases and J lost 3, with 15 bases in between. It was with 60 Vbeta and 13 Jbeta primers that the PCR ran. TCRdb keeps only in-frame clones here, not all; method: immunoSEQ multiplex PCR. The sample has 220,000 or so clones, 75% seen once. Sample: PBMCs. This chain links TRBV19 with TRBJ1-5, with a possible D match to TRBD1 (6 bases). This TCR was recovered from a woman in her thirties in good health and CMV-seronegative. CDR3 amino acids: CASRNPQGNNQPQHF. As DNA, the CDR3 is TGTGCCAGTAGAAACCCCCAGGGGAACAATCAGCCCCAGCATTTT. Variable domain in full (rest from reference TRBV19 and TRBJ1-5): DGGITQSPKYLFRKEGQNVTLSCEQNLNHDAMYWYRQDPGQGLRLIYYSQIVNDFQKGDIAEGYSVSREKKESFPLTVTSAQKNPTAFYLCASRNPQGNNQPQHFGDGTRLSIL.